This record concerns one T cell receptor beta chain sequence. Its antigen is currently unknown. The record originates from a study of CD8 T cells in ankylosing spondylitis. TCR beta libraries were made by quantitative 5'-RACE with molecular barcodes. MiXCR was run by TCRdb on the 5' RACE reads, yielding one entry per CDR3 protein. This table has about 39,000 distinct CDR3 sequences, over 3.5% appearing once. Study conclusions and caveats: Matched ankylosing spondylitis synovial fluid reportedly showed significant enrichment of disease-linked clones. What seemed typical of ankylosing spondylitis blood was a TCR beta motif built from about 8 highly homologous variants. Peripheral blood held disease-linked clones only at relatively low frequency, and these were CD8+.

The CDR3 is 15 residues long. Sequencing used blood, either unsorted or a sorted T cell fraction (not recorded which). The clonotype was recovered from a female donor with ankylosing spondylitis or in good health (not recorded which). The chain joins TRBV21-1 to TRBJ1-6; no check of the table's D call, TRBD1, against the DNA was made. TRBV21-1 is a documented pseudogene. The CDR3 bases are TGTGCCAGCAGCAAAACCGCCCTGGGGTGGACACCCCTCCACTTT. Protein: CASSKTALGWTPLHF.